The clone carrying this T cell receptor beta chain was recorded at least ten times. Unmatched junction bases numbered 8, after V lost 5 bases and J lost 6 bases. CDR1 is SQVTM, CDR2 ANQGSEA, per germline. The CDR3 consists of 14 residues. This record belongs to a study of human T cells and chemical hapten exposure. At the level of the study: Sensitization employed 2% DPC on about 2 cm by about 2 cm of upper inner arm skin. Patients additionally received therapeutic doses of diphenylcyclopropenone on the scalp once a week, and this continued throughout the roughly 25-week study.

TCRdb reanalysed the RACE reads using MiXCR and keeps one entry per CDR3 protein. The top ten clones hold nearly 3.5% of a sample with under 75,000 distinct CDR3 sequences, 8.5% to 9% of them seen once. Time point described: patch test 2, 6 weeks after DPC sensitization. As for treatment: therapeutic diphenylcyclopropenone sensitization with weekly scalp DPC. The J gene is TRBJ2-1, the V gene TRBV29-1; 9 positions agree with TRBD1. Source: whole blood, taken in connection with sensitization to the hapten diphenylcyclopropenone (DPC). The TCR was taken from a woman aged 45-65 years with alopecia areata. Some clones in this sample may be carry-over from other donors' samples. The CDR3 DNA reads TGCAGCGTTTCTCCGGGACAGGGAGGCAATGAGCAGTTCTTC. It translates to CSVSPGQGGNEQFF.